Presented here are 20 T cell receptor beta chains from one specimen sequenced in a study of blood T cell repertoires in COVID-19. Assay: immunoSEQ multiplex PCR; the TCRdb copy retains only in-frame clones and omits some. The sample holds approximately 100,000 clones, over 75% seen once. The sequenced material came from peripheral blood. Receptor source: a human donor in a cohort sampled during active COVID-19.

This clone was detected a few times. The CDR3 DNA reads as TGTGCCAGCAGCTCAGGGGTCCTCAATCAGCCCCAGCATTTT. It encodes CASSSGVLNQPQHF. This rearrangement joins TRBV5-8 to TRBJ1-5; D perhaps matches TRBD1 (6 bases). V lost 3 bases and J 3 bases, leaving 10 bases between the germline ends. This CDR3 comprises 14 residues. Germline values: CDR1 SGHTS, CDR2 YDEGEE.

The rearrangement joins TRBV2 to TRBJ2-1; TRBD2 aligns across 8 bases. This CDR3 has 14 amino acids. V lost 5 bases, J lost 14 bases, and 14 bases stayed unmatched. The germline V gene encodes CDR1 SNHLY and CDR2 FYNNEI. CDR3 loop: CASSLGTRSTPEFF. Written as DNA, the CDR3 is TGTGCCAGCAGTCTAGGGACTAGATCTACCCCGGAGTTCTTC.

The J gene is TRBJ1-1, the V gene TRBV9, with a weak D call TRBD1 (6 bases). The length of the CDR3 is 13 residues. Germline V CDR1 and CDR2: SGDLS, YYNGEE. The germline V and J ends were trimmed by 3 bases and 7 bases, with 13 bases remaining between them. The CDR3 loop is CASSGVTGDEAFF. The CDR3 DNA reads TGTGCCAGCAGCGGAGTGACAGGTGATGAAGCTTTCTTT.

J is TRBJ1-2 and V is TRBV7-8, with TRBD1 identical over 8 bases. V was pared by 3 bases and J by 7 bases, with 4 bases of the junction left unmatched. The germline V gene has CDR1 SGHVS and CDR2 FQNEAQ. The CDR3 totals 13 residues. The DNA of the CDR3 is TGTGCCAGCAGCTTGGACAGGGCACGTGGCTACACCTTC. It yields the protein CASSLDRARGYTF. Full variable domain (remainder filled in from reference TRBV7-8 and TRBJ1-2): GAGVSQSPRYKVAKRGQDVALRCDPISGHVSLFWYQQALGQGPEFLTYFQNEAQLDKSGLPSDRFFAERPEGSVSTLKIQRTQQEDSAVYLCASSLDRARGYTFGSGTRLTVV.

The chain joins TRBV5-1 to TRBJ1-3; unclear D gene. V was trimmed by 0 bases and J by 0 bases, leaving 10 bases between them. This CDR3 comprises 16 residues. Per germline, CDR1 SGHRS and CDR2 YFSETQ. CDR3 sequence: CASSLAGRFSGNTIYF. In nucleotides, the CDR3 is TGCGCCAGCAGCTTGGCCGGGAGGTTCTCTGGAAACACCATATATTTT. Drawing the rest from reference TRBV5-1 and TRBJ1-3, the complete variable domain is KAGVTQTPRYLIKTRGQQVTLSCSPISGHRSVSWYQQTPGQGLQFLFEYFSETQRNKGNFPGRFSGRQFSNSRSEMNVSTLELGDSALYLCASSLAGRFSGNTIYFGEGSWLTVV.

The rearrangement links TRBV7-9 to TRBJ2-3; 7 bases line up with TRBD1. From germline, CDR1 is SEHNR and CDR2 FQNEAQ (reference sequence). The CDR3 has 18 residues. V trimming: 7 bases; J trimming: 0 bases; junction bases outside the gene matches: 16. CDR3 DNA sequence: TGTGCCAGCACCGATCCGGGACAGAAAAAAGATAGCACAGATACGCAGTATTTT. Translating it yields CASTDPGQKKDSTDTQYF.

The V gene is TRBV5-4, the J gene TRBJ2-2; 14 nucleotides align to TRBD2. Germline V gene data show CDR1 as SGHNT and CDR2 as YYREEE (reference sequence). Unmatched junction bases numbered 7, after V lost 6 bases and J lost 3 bases. The CDR3 loop spans 17 amino acids. DNA of the CDR3: TGTGCCAGCACCGCCCCGGGACTAGCGGGAGACACCGGGGAGCTGTTTTTT. Translation: CASTAPGLAGDTGELFF.

V is TRBV7-2 and J is TRBJ2-1; perhaps TRBD2 as D (6 bases). V was clipped by 6 bases and J by 9 bases, with 18 bases between them. The CDR3 consists of 14 residues. Per the germline V gene, CDR1 is SGHTA and CDR2 is FQGNSA. The CDR3 DNA is TGTGCCAGCAGTTTATGGGTCGCCGGGGGTGAGCAGTTCTTC. Translation: CASSLWVAGGEQFF.

The chain uses TRBV30 and TRBJ1-4; 7 bases map to TRBD1. Unmatched junction bases numbered 9, after V lost 3 bases and J lost 8 bases. CDR1 and CDR2 (germline): GTSNPN, SVGIG (reference sequence). This CDR3 spans 14 amino acids. In nucleotides, the CDR3 is TGTGCCTGGAGCGTCGGCAGGGGGTGGGAAAAACTGTTTTTT. Protein: CAWSVGRGWEKLFF.

The V and J genes are TRBV21-1 and TRBJ2-1; the D segment call TRBD1 is taken from the table without a DNA check. TRBV21-1 is a recognized pseudogene. The CDR3 is made up of 22 amino acids. The CDR3 nucleotides are TGTGCCAGCAGCAAAGAAGGGGCCCCGGCCTTTCCCACCCCGAGCTCCTACAATGAGCAGTTCTTC. Translation gives CASSKEGAPAFPTPSSYNEQFF.

The rearrangement joins TRBV27 to TRBJ2-5; 8 bases match TRBD2. V shed 1 base, J shed 5 bases, and the junction held 3 bases outside the gene matches. The CDR3 covers 14 residues. Germline V gene data show CDR1 as MNHEY and CDR2 as SMNVEV (reference sequence). DNA for the CDR3: TGTGCCAGCAGTTTATTCACTAGCGGCGAGACCCAGTACTTC. It yields the protein CASSLFTSGETQYF.

This clone came up a few times. Germline and junction disagree at one end, which may indicate a read error. The rearrangement links TRBV7-8 to TRBJ2-5; 7 positions match TRBD1. The CDR3 is 13 residues long. Germline V gene lookup returns CDR1 SGHVS and CDR2 FQNEAQ. DNA for the CDR3: TGTGCCAGCAGCCCCTCGACAGGGCTAAGAGAGCACTTC. Its protein is CASSPSTGLREHF.

The V gene is TRBV15, the J gene TRBJ2-2; 13 positions match TRBD2. The J segment lost 6 bases and the V segment lost 6 bases, leaving 7 bases of the junction unmatched. This CDR3 comprises 16 residues. The V gene's germline CDR1 is LNHNV and CDR2 YYDKDF (reference sequence). CDR3 coding DNA: TGTGCCACCAGGGCTACTAGCGGGGGGGGCTCCGGGGAGCTGTTTTTT. This encodes CATRATSGGGSGELFF.

The chain couples TRBV9 to TRBJ2-3, with 7 bases lining up with TRBD1. Looked up from germline, CDR1 is SGDLS and CDR2 is YYNGEE. This CDR3 spans 15 amino acids. V lost 4 bases, J lost 2 bases, and 7 bases stayed unmatched. The CDR3, as DNA: TGTGCCAGCAGCCCGGGACAGATAGACACAGATACGCAGTATTTT. Protein product: CASSPGQIDTDTQYF.

The genes are TRBV7-6 and TRBJ2-5; 7 bases are shared with TRBD2. Germline lookup yields CDR1 SGHVS and CDR2 FNYEAQ. The CDR3 contains 14 residues. After removal of 4 bases from V and 4 bases from J, the junction contained 6 bases not matched to a gene. CDR3 in DNA: TGTGCCAGCAGCTCTTGGGAGGGACGAGAGACCCAGTACTTC. Amino acids: CASSSWEGRETQYF.

The rearrangement joins TRBV4-1 to TRBJ1-1; no firm D call. The CDR3 is made up of 13 amino acids. V lost 3 bases, J lost 5 bases, and 10 bases lay in between. The germline V gene has CDR1 MGHRA and CDR2 YSYEKL. CDR3 nucleotides: TGCGCCAGCAGCCAGAGCGGACGGACTGAAGCTTTCTTT. Residues: CASSQSGRTEAFF.

The chain has TRBV27 and TRBJ2-7; 12 bases map to TRBD2. V was clipped by 5 bases and J by 2 bases; unmatched bases: 7. CDR1 is MNHEY, CDR2 SMNVEV, per germline (reference sequence). The CDR3 loop spans 16 amino acids. The CDR3 nucleotides are TGTGCCAGCAGTCATTCTCGGACTAGCGGGACCTACGAGCAGTACTTC. This codes for CASSHSRTSGTYEQYF.

This chain connects TRBV5-1 to TRBJ2-2, with TRBD2 as a possible D gene (6 bases). V lost 6 bases and J lost 4, with 13 bases in between. The germline V gene encodes CDR1 SGHRS and CDR2 YFSETQ. This CDR3 has 14 residues. CDR3 amino acids: CASTKRESTGELFF. CDR3 bases: TGCGCCAGCACGAAACGGGAGAGCACCGGGGAGCTGTTTTTT.

J is TRBJ2-2 and V is TRBV12-3 or TRBV12-4; D ambiguous. The V end was cut by 7 bases, the J end by 7 bases, with 10 bases between. CDR3 length equals 12 residues. CDR3 protein: CASTNPIGELFF. CDR3 in DNA: TGTGCCAGCACTAACCCCATCGGGGAGCTGTTTTTT.

This chain connects TRBV4-3 to TRBJ2-7; 16 bases agree with TRBD2. Germline V lookup: CDR1 LGHNA, CDR2 YSLEER. This CDR3 is 20 amino acids long. The V gene end was trimmed by 3 bases and the J gene end by 6 bases; junction bases not matched to a gene: 17. The DNA of the CDR3 is TGCGCCAGCAGCCAGGATGCCTTTGCCGGGACTAGCGGGGGGGCCGGCGAGCAGTACTTC. Its translation: CASSQDAFAGTSGGAGEQYF.